The present T cell receptor (beta chain) was sequenced within a study of control samples from healthy donors and cancer patients (dated by TCRdb to the early 2020s). Preparation of the library involved the immunoSEQ multiplex PCR assay. TCRdb mirrors the immuneACCESS table, restricted to in-frame sequences. Some clones are absent from its copies; in checked studies, under half trace to an unresolved V gene, and the reason for the others is unknown. This sample has fewer than 95,000 clones in its table, and approximately 89% of those were observed once. Of the sample, under 25% falls within the top ten clones. On this clone itself: The target of this receptor is not known. There are no base qualities to consult, and no much larger clone falls within one base.

Including the terminal cysteine and phenylalanine, the CDR3 comprises 12 residues. Just the 36-base CDR3 DNA is kept, in frame starting at base 1. CDR1 and CDR2, per the germline V gene, are SGDLS and YYNGEE. The germline V and J ends show losses of 4 bases and 14 bases respectively, and no gene match explains 5 bases of the junction. The sequence derives from a man younger than 45 in good health. The sample taken for sequencing was blood. The chain uses TRBV9 and TRBJ2-1; 11 central nucleotides agree with TRBD1. The CDR3 sequence is CASSIPGQGEFF. DNA sequence: TGTGCCAGCAGCATCCCGGGACAGGGGGAGTTCTTC. Here the CDR3 is joined to the reference TRBV9 and TRBJ2-1 genes, and the full variable domain is: DSGVTQTPKHLITATGQRVTLRCSPRSGDLSVYWYQQSLDQGLQFLIQYYNGEERAKGNILERFSAQQFPDLHSELNLSSLELGDSALYFCASSIPGQGEFFGPGTRLTVL.